This T cell receptor beta chain was sequenced in a study of OX40 agonist ivuxolimab in advanced cancers. Overall study context: Three patients got partial responses; one had hepatocellular carcinoma and two had cutaneous melanoma.

Trimming left V 2 bases short and J 6 bases short, with 11 bases between. CDR1 and CDR2 (germline): MNHEY, SMNVEV (reference sequence). CDR3 length: 14 residues. The repertoire was sequenced with immunoSEQ multiplex PCR; TCRdb's copy has only in-frame clones and lacks some. Of tens of thousands of clones listed, over 75% are singletons. Blood sampling took place at baseline, cycle 4 day 1, and cycle 7 day 1. The material was CD4+ or CD8+ T cells sorted from blood, obtained in a trial of the OX40 agonist ivuxolimab. V usage is TRBV27 and J usage is TRBJ2-1; no clear D. The TCR was taken from an adult with an advanced solid tumor such as melanoma, head and neck, liver or kidney cancer. CDR3 DNA: TGTGCCAGCAGTTTAGAGTTACACGGCAATGAGCAGTTCTTC. Translation gives CASSLELHGNEQFF.